This T cell receptor (beta chain) was profiled in a study of blood T cell repertoires in COVID-19. Overall study: Acute and convalescent COVID-19 specimens originated in the United States, Italy and Spain. The cDNA or gDNA used as material had been derived from T cells, B-cell-depleted T cells, or PBMCs.

The Seattle patients, enrolled during active infection, were followed longitudinally. Authors' data handling: The authors estimated nucleated cell counts from reference gene primer amplification. Using immunoSEQ multiplex PCR, the repertoire was profiled, and TCRdb retains in-frame clones only, with some absent. V and J calls and clone size are given by that table; D and trimming were obtained from the DNA. The sample lists 270,000 or so clones, roughly 91% occurring once. The CDR3 runs to 13 residues. The ends lost 9 bases at V and 1 base at J; junction bases unmatched: 3. Per germline, CDR1 LNHDA and CDR2 SQIVND (reference sequence).

The sequenced sample was peripheral blood. This sequence was found in a woman in her thirties with COVID-19, enrolled during active disease. The chain is built from TRBV19 and TRBJ1-2; 9 nucleotides agree with TRBD1. The CDR3 nucleotides are TGTGCCAGCGGGACAGGGCTTAACTATGGCTACACCTTC. Its translation: CASGTGLNYGYTF. Full variable domain (rest looked up from reference TRBV19 and TRBJ1-2): DGGITQSPKYLFRKEGQNVTLSCEQNLNHDAMYWYRQDPGQGLRLIYYSQIVNDFQKGDIAEGYSVSREKKESFPLTVTSAQKNPTAFYLCASGTGLNYGYTFGSGTRLTVV.